This T cell receptor beta chain came from a study of post-analysis software for immune sequencing data. J was trimmed by 3 bases and V by 5 bases; bases with no gene match: 11. The CDR3 spans 16 residues. The V gene's germline CDR1 is DFQATT and CDR2 SNEGSKA (reference sequence). A word on this clonotype: Its antigen is undetermined.

Unique molecular identifiers tagged the TCR beta cDNA libraries. TCRdb re-called the PCR reads through MiXCR, storing one row per CDR3 protein. The sample lists around 160,000 distinct CDR3 sequences, 30% to 45% occurring once. Study-level findings and limits: When the samples were clustered directly with F measure, those that had been prepared in the same batch showed strong co-clustering.

This specimen was blood, taken after autologous hematopoietic stem cell transplantation. The receptor was derived from a girl under 18 with multiple sclerosis. The genes are TRBV20-1 and TRBJ2-1; 9 bases are shared with TRBD2. CDR3 sequence: CSAHSTLAGSYNEQFF. The CDR3 region has the DNA TGCAGTGCTCACTCCACTCTAGCGGGAAGCTACAATGAGCAGTTCTTC.